This T cell receptor (beta chain) was sequenced during a study of blood T cell repertoires in COVID-19. Trimming cost V 4 bases and J 11 bases; bases outside gene matches: 17. The CDR3 extends over 15 amino acids. In germline, CDR1 is SGHKS, CDR2 YYEKEE (reference sequence). Original analysis: Amplification of reference gene primers provided the estimated nucleated cell counts. Repertoires were generated with immunoSEQ multiplex PCR, while TCRdb's copy carries only in-frame clones and drops some. That table furnishes V, J and clone size, whereas the DNA furnished D and trimming. Among just under 60,000 clones listed, roughly 84% were seen once.

Sequenced material: peripheral blood. This TCR came from a man older than 75 with COVID-19, enrolled during active disease. The chain couples TRBV5-5 to TRBJ1-1; 7 bases agree with TRBD1. DNA for the CDR3: TGTGCCAGCAGCCCGCGACAGGGCAATGCCCGGGTGGCTTTCTTT. As protein: CASSPRQGNARVAFF.